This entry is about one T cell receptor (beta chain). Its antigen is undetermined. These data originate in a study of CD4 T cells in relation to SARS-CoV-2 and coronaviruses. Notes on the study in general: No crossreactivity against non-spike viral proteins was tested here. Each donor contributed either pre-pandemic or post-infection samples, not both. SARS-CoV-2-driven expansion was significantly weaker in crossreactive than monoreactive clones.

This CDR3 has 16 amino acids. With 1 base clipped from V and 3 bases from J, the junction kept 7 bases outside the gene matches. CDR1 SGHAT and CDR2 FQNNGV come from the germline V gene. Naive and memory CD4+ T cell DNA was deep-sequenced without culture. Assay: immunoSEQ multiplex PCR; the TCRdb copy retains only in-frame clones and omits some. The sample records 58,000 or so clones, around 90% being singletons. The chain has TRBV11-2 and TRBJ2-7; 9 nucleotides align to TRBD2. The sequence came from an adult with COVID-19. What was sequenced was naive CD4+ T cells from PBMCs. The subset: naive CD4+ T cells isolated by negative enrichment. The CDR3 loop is CASSLVTSGPNYEQYF. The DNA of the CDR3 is TGTGCCAGCAGCTTAGTCACTAGCGGGCCGAACTACGAGCAGTACTTC.